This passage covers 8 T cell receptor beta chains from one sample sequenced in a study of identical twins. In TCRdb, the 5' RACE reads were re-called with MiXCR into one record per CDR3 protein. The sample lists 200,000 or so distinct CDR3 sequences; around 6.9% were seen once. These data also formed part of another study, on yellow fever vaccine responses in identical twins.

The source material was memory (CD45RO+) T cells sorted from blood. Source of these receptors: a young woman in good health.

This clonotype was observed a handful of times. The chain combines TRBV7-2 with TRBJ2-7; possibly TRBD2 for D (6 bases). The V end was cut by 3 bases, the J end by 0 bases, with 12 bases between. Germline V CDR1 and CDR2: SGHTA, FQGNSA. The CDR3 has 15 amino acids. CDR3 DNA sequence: TGTGCCAGCAGCTTTCAACTAGCTCCCTCCTACGAGCAGTACTTC. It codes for CASSFQLAPSYEQYF.

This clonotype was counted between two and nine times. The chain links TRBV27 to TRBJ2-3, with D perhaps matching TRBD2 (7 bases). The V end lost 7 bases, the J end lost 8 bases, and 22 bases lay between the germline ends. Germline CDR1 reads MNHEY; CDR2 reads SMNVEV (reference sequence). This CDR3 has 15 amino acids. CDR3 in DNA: TGTGCCAGCACCTCGGGACTAATGGCCAGGGGTACGCAGTATTTT. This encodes CASTSGLMARGTQYF.

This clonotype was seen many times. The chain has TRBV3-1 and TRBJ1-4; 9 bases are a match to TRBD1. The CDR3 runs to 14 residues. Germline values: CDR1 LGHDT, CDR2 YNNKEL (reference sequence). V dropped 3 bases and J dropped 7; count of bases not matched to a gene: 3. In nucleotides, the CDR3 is TGTGCCAGCAGCCACGGACAGGGGACTGAAAAACTGTTTTTT. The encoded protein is CASSHGQGTEKLFF.

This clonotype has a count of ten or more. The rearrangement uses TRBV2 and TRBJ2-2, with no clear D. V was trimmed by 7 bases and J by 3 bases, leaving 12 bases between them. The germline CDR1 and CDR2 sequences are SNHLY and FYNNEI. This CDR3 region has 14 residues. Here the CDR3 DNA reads TGTGCCAGCATCCTTCAGAGGTACACCGGGGAGCTGTTTTTT. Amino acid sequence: CASILQRYTGELFF.

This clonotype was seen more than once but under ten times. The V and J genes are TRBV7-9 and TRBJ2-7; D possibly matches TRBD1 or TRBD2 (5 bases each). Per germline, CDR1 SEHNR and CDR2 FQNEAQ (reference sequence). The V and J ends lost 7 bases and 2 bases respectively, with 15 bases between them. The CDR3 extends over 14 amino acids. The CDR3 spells CASNTEGHPYEQYF. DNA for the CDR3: TGTGCCAGCAATACCGAGGGGCACCCCTACGAGCAGTACTTC.

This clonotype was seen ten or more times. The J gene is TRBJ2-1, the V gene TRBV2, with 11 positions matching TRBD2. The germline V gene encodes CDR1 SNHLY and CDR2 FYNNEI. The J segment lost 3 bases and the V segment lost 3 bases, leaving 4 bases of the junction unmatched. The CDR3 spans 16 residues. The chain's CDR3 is CASSEDGTSGYNEQFF. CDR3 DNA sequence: TGTGCCAGCAGTGAGGACGGGACTAGCGGCTACAATGAGCAGTTCTTC.

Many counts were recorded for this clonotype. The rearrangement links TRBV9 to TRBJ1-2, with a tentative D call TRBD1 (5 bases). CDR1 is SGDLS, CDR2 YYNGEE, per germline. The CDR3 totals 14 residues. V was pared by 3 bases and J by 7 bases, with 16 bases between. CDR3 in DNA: TGTGCCAGCAGCGAGCCGGGCAGGGCTGGTGGCTACACCTTC. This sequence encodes CASSEPGRAGGYTF.

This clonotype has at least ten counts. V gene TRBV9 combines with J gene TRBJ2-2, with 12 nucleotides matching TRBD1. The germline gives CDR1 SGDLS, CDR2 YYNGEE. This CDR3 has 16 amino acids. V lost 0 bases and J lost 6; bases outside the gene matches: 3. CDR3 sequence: CASSVGDRGRSGELFF. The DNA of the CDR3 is TGTGCCAGCAGCGTAGGGGACAGGGGGCGGTCCGGGGAGCTGTTTTTT.